The 13 T cell receptor beta chains listed next were all sequenced from one sample in a study of Ad26.COV2.S vaccination and SARS-CoV-2 variants. Using immunoSEQ multiplex PCR, the repertoire was profiled, and TCRdb retains in-frame clones only, with some absent. The sample includes hundreds of thousands of clones, 80% to 90% of them seen just once. Treatment given: about 20 received Ad26.COV2.S at low or high dose, single or two shots; roughly 5 received placebo; per-sample allocation not given. Sampling was done on day 63 after the first vaccine or placebo injection. Sample: peripheral blood, taken in a trial of Ad26.COV2.S vaccine versus placebo. The receptor source for this set is a person aged 18-60 years who received the Ad26.COV2.S COVID-19 vaccine or a placebo.

This clone showed up just once. The chain combines TRBV20-1 with TRBJ2-5, with 15 bases aligning to TRBD2. The ends lost 3 bases at V and 1 base at J; junction bases unmatched: 21. Germline values: CDR1 DFQATT, CDR2 SNEGSKA (reference sequence). This CDR3 is 22 amino acids long. CDR3 amino acids: CSASSKLGTSGGNFILQETQYF. The CDR3 DNA follows: TGCAGTGCTAGTTCTAAATTAGGGACTAGCGGGGGGAACTTCATTCTCCAAGAGACCCAGTACTTC.

V and J are TRBV11-3 and TRBJ2-1; D possibly uses TRBD1 or TRBD2 (5 bases each). CDR3 length equals 14 residues. Per germline, CDR1 SGHNT and CDR2 YENEEA. Trimming shortened V by 3 bases and J by 2 bases, and 8 bases separated the two germline ends. CDR3 protein: CASSFWGTYNEQFF. The CDR3 nucleotides read TGTGCCAGCAGCTTTTGGGGGACCTACAATGAGCAGTTCTTC.

The CDR3: CSVEKKGVLSKAFF. CDR3 DNA: TGCAGCGTTGAAAAAAAGGGGGTTCTGTCGAAAGCTTTCTTT. The chain employs TRBV29-1 and TRBJ1-1; possibly TRBD1 for D (6 bases). CDR3 length: 14 residues. V lost 2 bases, J lost 9 bases, and 19 bases lay in between. The germline gives CDR1 SQVTM, CDR2 ANQGSEA.

This chain joins TRBV5-5 and TRBJ1-2; maybe TRBD1 (5 bases). Germline CDR1 and CDR2: SGHKS and YYEKEE (reference sequence). The CDR3 totals 16 residues. V was trimmed by 1 base and J by 8 bases, leaving 21 bases between them. CDR3 protein: CASSLFPRQMNMGYTF. The CDR3 region has the DNA TGTGCCAGCAGCTTGTTCCCACGACAGATGAATATGGGCTACACCTTC. Based on the CDR3 plus reference TRBV5-5 and TRBJ1-2, the full variable domain is DAGVTQSPTHLIKTRGQQVTLRCSPISGHKSVSWYQQVLGQGPQFIFQYYEKEERGRGNFPDRFSARQFPNYSSELNVNALLLGDSALYLCASSLFPRQMNMGYTFGSGTRLTVV.

This clone was counted a single time. The V and J genes are TRBV3-1 (or the pseudogene TRBV3-2) and TRBJ2-7; D is possibly TRBD2 (6 bases). Looked up from germline, CDR1 is LGHDT and CDR2 is YNNKEL (reference sequence). The CDR3 spans 14 residues. Trimming took 4 bases from V and 3 from J, leaving 13 bases between them. CDR3 sequence (DNA): TGTGCCAGCAGCCCTTGGGGCGGGGACTACGAGCAGTACGTC. The encoded protein is CASSPWGGDYEQYV.

The CDR3 nucleotides are TGTGCCAGCGGGACAGAGTACTACGAGCAGTACTTC. Translating gives CASGTEYYEQYF. The rearrangement uses TRBV27 and TRBJ2-7, with 7 nucleotides matching TRBD1. Germline lookup yields CDR1 MNHEY and CDR2 SMNVEV (reference sequence). The CDR3 spans 12 residues. The ends lost 8 bases at V and 3 bases at J; junction bases unmatched: 4.

The V and J genes are TRBV7-9 and TRBJ1-3, with TRBD1 matching over 8 bases. With 5 bases clipped from V and 4 bases from J, the junction kept 13 bases outside the gene matches. The CDR3 spans 17 residues. Germline CDR1 reads SEHNR; CDR2 reads FQNEAQ (reference sequence). CDR3 in DNA: TGTGCCAGCAGCAGGGCCGGGACAGGATTCTCCGGAAACACCATATATTTT. Translation gives CASSRAGTGFSGNTIYF.

The rearrangement joins TRBV15 to TRBJ2-5; the D gene is possibly TRBD2 (5 bases). Germline CDR1 LNHNV, CDR2 YYDKDF (reference sequence). The CDR3 totals 16 residues. V lost 3 bases to trimming and J lost 1 base, with 15 bases between them. CDR3 region: CATSRGAASLQETQYF. CDR3 sequence (DNA): TGTGCCACCAGCAGGGGAGCGGCTTCTCTCCAAGAGACCCAGTACTTC.

This chain's CDR3 is CASQLRGVHEQYV. CDR3 nucleotide sequence: TGTGCCAGCCAATTAAGGGGAGTCCACGAGCAGTACGTC. The chain is built from TRBV6-6 and TRBJ2-7; perhaps D is TRBD1 or TRBD2 (5 bases each). The CDR3 is 13 amino acids. Germline values: CDR1 MNHNY, CDR2 SVGAGI (reference sequence). Between the trimmed V and J ends, which lost 8 bases and 5 bases, there was a span of 16 bases.

This clone was recorded a few times. The V and J genes are TRBV29-1 and TRBJ1-4; D unclear. Germline V gene data show CDR1 as SQVTM and CDR2 as ANQGSEA. Trimming stripped 5 bases from V and 8 bases from J, with 15 bases between. The CDR3 spans 13 residues. In DNA, the CDR3 is TGCAGCGTTCAACGTTCCGGAGGGGAAAAACTGTTTTTT. As protein: CSVQRSGGEKLFF.

The genes are TRBV5-1 and TRBJ1-3, with no clear D. Trimming removed 0 bases at V and 0 bases at J, with 10 bases between. The germline V gene encodes CDR1 SGHRS and CDR2 YFSETQ. The CDR3 consists of 16 residues. CDR3 amino acids: CASSLDMVRSGNTIYF. CDR3 DNA: TGCGCCAGCAGCTTGGATATGGTCCGCTCTGGAAACACCATATATTTT.

The chain carries TRBV10-3 and TRBJ2-1; TRBD1 might be the D (5 bases). V was shortened by 2 bases and J by 4 bases, with 12 bases between the two germline ends. Germline-derived CDR1 and CDR2 are ENHRY and SYGVKD. The CDR3 covers 15 residues. The CDR3 DNA is TGTGCCATCAGTGAGGACAGAAGAGTATACAATGAGCAGTTCTTC. Its protein is CAISEDRRVYNEQFF.

As for this clone: In the same sample, other DNA sequences code for this CDR3. The chain recombines TRBV5-1 with TRBJ1-1; 7 bases agree with TRBD1. The CDR3 length is 14 residues. Germline V gene data show CDR1 as SGHRS and CDR2 as YFSETQ. J gave up 4 bases and V 3 bases, and 6 bases lay outside the gene matches. CDR3 loop: CASSSTAGGTEAFF. CDR3 bases: TGCGCCAGCAGCTCTACAGCAGGGGGCACTGAAGCTTTCTTT.